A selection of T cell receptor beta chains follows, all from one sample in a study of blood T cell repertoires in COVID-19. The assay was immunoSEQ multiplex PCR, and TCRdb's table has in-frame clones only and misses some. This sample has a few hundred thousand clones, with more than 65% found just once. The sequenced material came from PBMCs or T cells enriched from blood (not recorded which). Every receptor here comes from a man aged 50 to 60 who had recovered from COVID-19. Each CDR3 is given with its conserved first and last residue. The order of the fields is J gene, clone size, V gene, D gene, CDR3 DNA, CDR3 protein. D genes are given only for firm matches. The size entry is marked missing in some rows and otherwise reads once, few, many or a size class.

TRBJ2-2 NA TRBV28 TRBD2 TGTGCCAGCAGCCCCGGGGGGGTTCCTGGCGGGGAGCTGTTTTTT CASSPGGVPGGELFF
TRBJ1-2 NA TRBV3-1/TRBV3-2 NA TGTGCCAGCACCCCTGGAGCAGGGCGATTTACTTTCTATGGCTACACCTTC CASTPGAGRFTFYGYTF
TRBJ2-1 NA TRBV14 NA TGTGCCAGCAGCCAAGATTGGGGGACTTTCTACAATGAGCAGTTCTTC CASSQDWGTFYNEQFF
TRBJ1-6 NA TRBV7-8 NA TGTGCCAGCAGCTTAGAACGGGGAAGCTCACCCCTCCACTTT CASSLERGSSPLHF
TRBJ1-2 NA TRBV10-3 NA TGTGCCATCAGTGACAGGGCCTTTGGGTATGGCTACACCTTC CAISDRAFGYGYTF
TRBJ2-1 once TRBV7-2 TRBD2 TGTGCCAGCAGCCCGGTTGGGGGGGAGGTAAGCTATGAGCAGTTCTTC CASSPVGGEVSYEQFF
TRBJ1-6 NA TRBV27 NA TGTGCCAGCAGTTCCAGGGGCCTCGTTTCACCCCTCCACTTT CASSSRGLVSPLHF
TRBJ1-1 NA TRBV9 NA TGTGCCAGCAGCGTAGTACAGGGAAGTACTGAAGCTTTCTTT CASSVVQGSTEAFF
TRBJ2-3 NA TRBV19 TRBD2 TGTGCCAGTACTAGGGGAGGGCCGAGCACAGATACGCAGTATTTT CASTRGGPSTDTQYF
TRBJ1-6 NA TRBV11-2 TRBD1 TGTGCCAGCAGCCCGCGACAGGGGAAAAATTCACCCCTCCACTTT CASSPRQGKNSPLHF
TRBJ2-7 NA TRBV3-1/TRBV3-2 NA TGTGCCAGCAGCCAATTAGGACTCTACGAGCAGTACTTC CASSQLGLYEQYF
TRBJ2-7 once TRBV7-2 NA TGTGCCAGCAGCTTACGGTCAGGGGCCTACGAGCAGTACTTC CASSLRSGAYEQYF
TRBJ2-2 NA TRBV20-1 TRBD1 TGCAGTGCTAGTGATCCCAGGACAGGGAACACCGGGGAGCTGTTTTTT CSASDPRTGNTGELFF
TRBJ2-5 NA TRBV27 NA TGTGCCAGCAGTCCAAAAAATACCGGGGTCGGGGGAGAGACCCAGTACTTC CASSPKNTGVGGETQYF
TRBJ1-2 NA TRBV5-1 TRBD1 TGCGCCAGCAGCATTACAGGGGGCAGCTATGGCTACACCTTC CASSITGGSYGYTF
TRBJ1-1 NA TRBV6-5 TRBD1 TGTGCCAGCAGGTCATCGCGACAGGGGAACACTGAAGCTTTCTTT CASRSSRQGNTEAFF